Listed here are 16 T cell receptor beta chains from one sample, sequenced in a study of blood T cell repertoires in COVID-19. Sequencing used immunoSEQ multiplex PCR; TCRdb keeps in-frame clones, though not all of them. This sample has around 230,000 clones, with about 88% found just once. Input material: PBMCs or T cells enriched from blood (not recorded which). The receptors shown here come from a young woman who had recovered from COVID-19.

The J gene is TRBJ2-5, the V gene TRBV3-1 (or the pseudogene TRBV3-2); D is perhaps TRBD1 (6 bases). The germline CDR1 and CDR2 sequences are LGHDT and YNNKEL (reference sequence). Trimming stripped 0 bases from V and 4 bases from J, with 15 bases between. This CDR3 region has 16 residues. The CDR3 nucleotides read TGTGCCAGCAGCCAAGATTTGGCAGGGGCGGGAGAGACCCAGTACTTC. This sequence encodes CASSQDLAGAGETQYF.

The V and J genes are TRBV7-2 and TRBJ2-7; 8 positions match TRBD1. Germline CDR1 reads SGHTA; CDR2 reads FQGNSA. This CDR3 spans 16 amino acids. J gave up 0 bases and V 1 base, and 5 bases lay outside the gene matches. The CDR3 nucleotides read TGTGCCAGCAGCTTAGTCTGGGACAGGCGCTCCTACGAGCAGTACTTC. It codes for CASSLVWDRRSYEQYF.

This rearrangement joins TRBV18 to TRBJ2-1; D might be TRBD1 (6 bases). The CDR3 covers 12 residues. The V end lost 2 bases, the J end lost 9 bases, and 8 bases lay between the germline ends. Germline V lookup: CDR1 KGHSH, CDR2 LQKENI. CDR3 sequence (DNA): TGTGCCAGCTCACCAACAGGGCCTGAGCAGTTCTTC. Translated: CASSPTGPEQFF. Complete variable domain (other parts from reference TRBV18 and TRBJ2-1): NAGVMQNPRHLVRRRGQEARLRCSPMKGHSHVYWYRQLPEEGLKFMVYLQKENIIDESGMPKERFSAEFPKEGPSILRIQQVVRGDSAAYFCASSPTGPEQFFGPGTRLTVL.

This chain joins TRBV6-5 and TRBJ2-1; a weak D match, TRBD2 (6 bases). The CDR3 is made up of 14 amino acids. Germline CDR1 MNHEY, CDR2 SVGAGI. V was trimmed by 7 bases and J by 10 bases, leaving 20 bases between them. The CDR3 region is CASTVRRGRGEQFF. The CDR3 DNA follows: TGTGCCAGCACGGTGCGGCGGGGCCGGGGGGAGCAGTTCTTC.

This chain connects TRBV4-1 to TRBJ2-1, with D possibly matching TRBD2 (6 bases). The CDR3 is 14 amino acids. V lost 0 bases and J 6 bases, leaving 9 bases between the germline ends. The germline gives CDR1 MGHRA, CDR2 YSYEKL. The CDR3 loop reads CASSQDPGVNEQFF. The CDR3 DNA reads as TGCGCCAGCAGCCAAGATCCGGGGGTCAATGAGCAGTTCTTC.

This chain joins TRBV18 and TRBJ1-2, with D perhaps TRBD1 (6 bases). This CDR3 region has 17 residues. CDR1 KGHSH and CDR2 LQKENI come from the germline V gene. Trimming took 1 base from V and 0 from J, leaving 15 bases between them. Here the CDR3 reads CASSPLLMQGTNYGYTF. The DNA for the CDR3 is TGTGCCAGCTCACCACTTCTTATGCAGGGGACTAACTATGGCTACACCTTC.

This clone appeared a single time. The chain employs TRBV6-2 or TRBV6-3 and TRBJ1-2; D gene uncertain. V was cut by 7 bases and J by 0 bases, with 24 bases left in between. Germline CDR1 and CDR2: MNHEY and SVGEGT. CDR3 length: 18 amino acids. The CDR3 DNA follows: TGTGCCAGCAACCCCCGGGGTCTCGGGCTAACTTCTAACTATGGCTACACCTTC. Encoded protein: CASNPRGLGLTSNYGYTF.

The rearrangement uses TRBV14 and TRBJ1-2, with D possibly being TRBD1 (6 bases). V was shortened by 4 bases and J by 3 bases, with 9 bases between the two germline ends. In germline, CDR1 is SGHDN, CDR2 FVKESK. The CDR3 sequence is 13 residues long. CDR3 sequence: CASSPQGYYGYTF. The CDR3 nucleotides are TGTGCCAGCAGCCCACAGGGTTACTATGGCTACACCTTC.

This clone has a single count. The J gene is TRBJ2-7, the V gene TRBV19; possibly TRBD1 for D (5 bases). Germline V gene data show CDR1 as LNHDA and CDR2 as SQIVND (reference sequence). V shed 5 bases and J shed 8 bases, with 19 bases lying between them. CDR3 length equals 14 residues. The chain's CDR3 is CASSPQKQGEKQYF. CDR3 DNA sequence: TGTGCCAGTAGTCCGCAAAAACAAGGGGAAAAGCAGTACTTC.

This clone was seen once. The J gene is TRBJ1-1, the V gene TRBV5-4; D is undetermined. V gave up 5 bases and J gave up 3 bases, with 14 bases separating them. CDR3 size: 14 residues. Germline V gene sequence: CDR1 SGHNT, CDR2 YYREEE (reference sequence). In nucleotides, the CDR3 is TGTGCCAGCAGGGATGTCGACACGGACACTGAAGCTTTCTTT. It translates to CASRDVDTDTEAFF.

The chain carries TRBV4-2 and TRBJ2-2, with 7 bases matching TRBD1. Germline CDR1 reads LGHNA; CDR2 reads YNFKEQ. This CDR3 is built from 17 residues. J gave up 0 bases and V 2 bases, and 6 bases lay outside the gene matches. The CDR3 DNA sequence: TGTGCCAGCAGCCAATTAGGGGGCAGGACGAACACCGGGGAGCTGTTTTTT. Its protein product is CASSQLGGRTNTGELFF.

The V gene is TRBV4-2, the J gene TRBJ1-1; unclear D gene. The CDR3 has 14 residues. The ends were cut back, 1 base at V and 0 bases at J, with 6 bases in the middle. The germline V gene encodes CDR1 LGHNA and CDR2 YNFKEQ. The CDR3 loop reads CASSQVQMNTEAFF. The CDR3 region has the DNA TGTGCCAGCAGCCAAGTCCAGATGAACACTGAAGCTTTCTTT.

A few counts support this clone. The rearrangement joins TRBV4-2 to TRBJ1-2, with 7 bases aligning to TRBD1. The V gene's germline CDR1 is LGHNA and CDR2 YNFKEQ. The V gene end was trimmed by 3 bases and the J gene end by 2 bases; junction bases not matched to a gene: 6. The CDR3 spans 15 residues. CDR3 sequence: CASSHPTGVNYGYTF. In DNA form, the CDR3 reads TGTGCCAGCAGCCACCCAACAGGGGTAAACTATGGCTACACCTTC.

This clone was counted a few times. V gene TRBV5-6 combines with J gene TRBJ1-1; TRBD1 might be the D (5 bases). In germline, CDR1 is SGHDT, CDR2 YYEEEE. The CDR3 has 13 residues. V shed 3 bases and J shed 6 bases, with 12 bases lying between them. CDR3 in DNA: TGTGCCAGCAGCTCGGGACTGTACGCTGAAGCTTTCTTT. It specifies CASSSGLYAEAFF.

The rearrangement uses TRBV4-1 and TRBJ2-6; D is unresolved. The CDR3 runs 16 residues. V lost 1 base and J 0 bases, leaving 7 bases between the germline ends. Germline V gives CDR1 MGHRA, CDR2 YSYEKL. Written as DNA, the CDR3 is TGCGCCAGCAGCCAAGGTCCCAGCTCTGGGGCCAACGTCCTGACTTTC. Protein: CASSQGPSSGANVLTF.

The CDR3 region is CASSSLTRVDGYTF. In nucleotides, the CDR3 is TGTGCCAGCTCATCGCTCACCCGGGTCGATGGCTACACCTTC. The chain uses TRBV18 and TRBJ1-2; D call uncertain. Germline lookup yields CDR1 KGHSH and CDR2 LQKENI. This CDR3 is built from 14 residues. V lost 5 bases and J 6 bases, leaving 16 bases between the germline ends.